What follows are 21 T cell receptor beta chains derived from one specimen sequenced in a study of CD8+ T cells in alopecia areata. Treatment here: oral pan-JAK inhibitor, 5-10 mg twice daily. After isolation, RNA underwent reverse transcription to generate cDNA as the sequencing template. This table comes from immunoSEQ multiplex PCR, and its TCRdb copy is limited to in-frame clones, with some not included. The data show under 150,000 clones, 60% to 65% seen once. Specimen: CD4+ T cells sorted from blood, collected at week 4, from a patient treated with tofacitinib. These receptors all stem from a human donor with alopecia areata.

The genes are TRBV9 and TRBJ1-2; 10 bases align to TRBD1. The junction had 8 bases not matched to a gene; V was cut back by 2 bases and J by 7 bases. Germline loops: CDR1 SGDLS, CDR2 YYNGEE. This CDR3 contains 15 residues. This CDR3 is CASSVATGGSSGYTF. In DNA, the CDR3 is TGTGCCAGCAGCGTGGCGACAGGGGGCTCGAGTGGCTACACCTTC.

The chain is built from TRBV29-1 and TRBJ2-7; 7 bases are a match to TRBD1. The V segment lost 4 bases and the J segment 5 bases; nucleotides outside the gene matches: 11. The CDR3 contains 14 residues. Looked up from germline, CDR1 is SQVTM and CDR2 is ANQGSEA. The CDR3 DNA sequence: TGCAGCGTTGTCCTGTGGACAGGTGGGAACGAGCAGTACTTC. Amino acids: CSVVLWTGGNEQYF.

This chain's CDR3 is CAWIQAGGRNEQFF. CDR3 bases: TGTGCCTGGATCCAGGCGGGAGGGAGGAATGAGCAGTTCTTC. The rearrangement joins TRBV30 to TRBJ2-1, with 9 positions matching TRBD2. Germline V gene data show CDR1 as GTSNPN and CDR2 as SVGIG (reference sequence). Unmatched junction bases numbered 8, after V lost 4 bases and J lost 7 bases. This CDR3 has 14 amino acids.

This clone was seen a single time. The chain has TRBV29-1 and TRBJ1-1; D remains unclear. Germline V lookup: CDR1 SQVTM, CDR2 ANQGSEA. The CDR3 extends over 14 amino acids. The germline V and J ends were trimmed by 6 bases and 1 base, with 15 bases remaining between them. The CDR3 DNA reads as TGCAGCGTGACGACTCCCGGAGGGAACACTGAAGCTTTCTTT. This encodes CSVTTPGGNTEAFF.

This chain connects TRBV5-1 to TRBJ1-2; 10 bases are a match to TRBD1. The CDR3 totals 16 residues. Germline trimming cut 0 bases from V and 8 bases from J; bases unmatched to any gene: 10. The V gene's germline CDR1 is SGHRS and CDR2 YFSETQ. The CDR3 DNA sequence: TGCGCCAGCAGCTTGGGTGCTGGACAGGGGGTCTACGGCTACACCTTC. It specifies CASSLGAGQGVYGYTF.

The rearrangement links TRBV4-1 to TRBJ2-5, with unresolved D. Germline lookup yields CDR1 MGHRA and CDR2 YSYEKL. This CDR3 comprises 13 residues. V was pared by 1 base and J by 4 bases, with 7 bases between. This CDR3 is CASSQGVSETQYF. DNA of the CDR3: TGCGCCAGCAGCCAAGGGGTTTCAGAGACCCAGTACTTC.

Only a few counts were recorded for this clone. The chain employs TRBV5-7 and TRBJ2-7; the D call may be TRBD1 or TRBD2 (5 bases each). TRBV5-7 is an open reading frame whose function is uncertain. This CDR3 spans 17 amino acids. The V end lost 0 bases, the J end lost 4 bases, and 20 bases lay between the germline ends. CDR3 region: CASSLAVGDPRRYEQYF. The CDR3 nucleotides are TGTGCCAGCAGCTTGGCGGTTGGGGACCCGAGGAGGTACGAGCAGTACTTC.

There are a few counts of this clone. The rearrangement links TRBV29-1 to TRBJ2-5; D unclear. The V end was cut by 5 bases, the J end by 4 bases, with 11 bases between. CDR1 and CDR2 from the germline V gene are SQVTM and ANQGSEA. This CDR3 region has 12 residues. The CDR3 loop reads CSVLGRRETQYF. CDR3 nucleotides: TGCAGCGTTCTGGGCAGGAGAGAGACCCAGTACTTC.

V is TRBV4-2 and J is TRBJ1-5, with a weak D call TRBD1 (5 bases). The CDR3 extends over 14 amino acids. The germline V and J ends were trimmed by 5 bases and 6 bases, with 14 bases remaining between them. Germline loops: CDR1 LGHNA, CDR2 YNFKEQ. DNA of the CDR3: TGTGCCAGCAGCTCCGGGCAGGGCGGTCAGCCCCAGCATTTT. Protein product: CASSSGQGGQPQHF.

This chain uses TRBV7-2 with TRBJ2-7, with TRBD1 identical over 9 bases. The CDR3 contains 14 residues. The V gene end was trimmed by 3 bases and the J gene end by 4 bases; junction bases not matched to a gene: 4. Germline values: CDR1 SGHTA, CDR2 FQGNSA. DNA of the CDR3: TGTGCCAGCAGCTTGGGGACAGGGTTGTACGAGCAGTACTTC. It translates to CASSLGTGLYEQYF. Together with reference TRBV7-2 and TRBJ2-7, the CDR3 gives the full variable domain: GAGVSQSPSNKVTEKGKDVELRCDPISGHTALYWYRQSLGQGLEFLIYFQGNSAPDKSGLPSDRFSAERTGGSVSTLTIQRTQQEDSAVYLCASSLGTGLYEQYFGPGTRLTVT.

The J gene is TRBJ2-1, the V gene TRBV28, with D uncertain. Trimming stripped 3 bases from V and 10 bases from J, with 19 bases between. The CDR3 sequence is 15 residues long. CDR1 is MDHEN, CDR2 SYDVKM, per germline. The CDR3 DNA sequence: TGTGCCAGCAGTTTTAGAGGCCGAAAGCAAATCGAGCAGTTCTTC. Translating it yields CASSFRGRKQIEQFF.

There are a few counts of this clone. CDR3 nucleotides: TGTGCCAGCAGCAAACGACAGGGAGACACTGAAGCTTTCTTT. Its translation: CASSKRQGDTEAFF. This chain connects TRBV7-9 to TRBJ1-1; the match to TRBD1 covers 7 bases. CDR3 size: 14 residues. CDR1 is SEHNR, CDR2 FQNEAQ, per germline (reference sequence). V lost 5 bases to trimming and J lost 3 bases; unmatched junction nucleotides: 6.

CDR3 loop: CASSFIGGAGVSYEQYF. CDR3 DNA sequence: TGCGCCAGCAGCTTTATTGGGGGGGCCGGTGTATCCTACGAGCAGTACTTC. V and J are TRBV5-1 and TRBJ2-7; tentative D call: TRBD2 (7 bases). Between the trimmed V and J ends, which lost 2 bases and 1 base, there was a span of 19 bases. CDR1 SGHRS and CDR2 YFSETQ come from the germline V gene. The CDR3 spans 17 residues.

This CDR3 reads CSVDRGGNGYTF. In DNA form, the CDR3 reads TGCAGCGTGGACCGCGGGGGAAATGGCTACACCTTC. The chain combines TRBV29-1 with TRBJ1-2; tentative D call: TRBD1 (5 bases). Germline V CDR1 and CDR2: SQVTM, ANQGSEA. The CDR3 is made up of 12 amino acids. V was shortened by 6 bases and J by 6 bases, with 14 bases between the two germline ends. Supplemented by reference TRBV29-1 and TRBJ1-2, the full variable domain reads SAVISQKPSRDICQRGTSLTIQCQVDSQVTMMFWYRQQPGQSLTLIATANQGSEATYESGFVIDKFPISRPNLTFSTLTVSNMSPEDSSIYLCSVDRGGNGYTFGSGTRLTVV.

V and J are TRBV4-1 and TRBJ1-4; perhaps TRBD1 as D (5 bases). The CDR3 spans 19 residues. Trimming removed 4 bases from V and 7 bases from J, with 28 bases in between. The germline V gene encodes CDR1 MGHRA and CDR2 YSYEKL. The DNA of the CDR3 is TGCGCCAGCAGCCGACCCCCCGGGGGGGGACTGCAAAAGATTGAAAAACTGTTTTTT. Residues: CASSRPPGGGLQKIEKLFF.

Comment on this clone: A read error may account for a junction end that differs from germline. The chain is built from TRBV27 and TRBJ2-5, with TRBD1 matching over 7 bases. The CDR3 spans 15 residues. CDR1 MNHEY and CDR2 SMNVEV come from the germline V gene (reference sequence). The CDR3 DNA reads TGTGCCAGCAGGCCCTTAAGGGGGCCTCAAGAGACCCAGCACTTC. Its protein is CASRPLRGPQETQHF.

V gene TRBV5-4 combines with J gene TRBJ2-5; 7 bases match TRBD1. This CDR3 spans 13 amino acids. Germline trimming cut 10 bases from V and 1 base from J; bases unmatched to any gene: 7. Germline CDR1 SGHNT, CDR2 YYREEE (reference sequence). This CDR3 is CAGKDRVQETQYF. CDR3 nucleotides: TGTGCCGGGAAAGACAGGGTCCAAGAGACCCAGTACTTC.

The CDR3 region has the DNA TGTGCCAGCAGCCCCAGGTGGGGACCGGGTGAGCAGTTCTTC. This encodes CASSPRWGPGEQFF. The chain employs TRBV9 and TRBJ2-1; either TRBD1 or TRBD2 may fit D (5 bases each). V lost 4 bases and J lost 9, with 17 bases in between. Germline CDR1 reads SGDLS; CDR2 reads YYNGEE. The CDR3 covers 14 residues.

The chain carries TRBV19 and TRBJ2-3; TRBD2 matches 9 bases. Germline V lookup: CDR1 LNHDA, CDR2 SQIVND (reference sequence). After removal of 3 bases from V and 5 bases from J, the junction contained 9 bases not matched to a gene. The CDR3 is 16 amino acids. In nucleotides, the CDR3 is TGTGCCAGTAGTATTCGACTAGCGGCGAGGGGAGATACGCAGTATTTT. This translates into CASSIRLAARGDTQYF.

This clone was recorded once. The rearrangement links TRBV7-2 to TRBJ2-5, with TRBD2 identical over 8 bases. Germline lookup yields CDR1 SGHTA and CDR2 FQGNSA. V was clipped by 4 bases and J by 4 bases; unmatched bases: 5. This CDR3 region has 14 residues. The DNA for the CDR3 is TGTGCCAGCAGCTCCCGGGGGGGCCTAGAGACCCAGTACTTC. Translating gives CASSSRGGLETQYF.

This clone was found a few times. The chain recombines TRBV30 with TRBJ1-2, with TRBD1 identical over 8 bases. Per germline, CDR1 GTSNPN and CDR2 SVGIG (reference sequence). This CDR3 is 15 amino acids long. V lost 1 base to trimming and J lost 4 bases; unmatched junction nucleotides: 8. CDR3 protein: CAWSDSGGPLYGYTF. The CDR3 DNA reads TGTGCCTGGAGTGACTCAGGGGGCCCGCTCTATGGCTACACCTTC.